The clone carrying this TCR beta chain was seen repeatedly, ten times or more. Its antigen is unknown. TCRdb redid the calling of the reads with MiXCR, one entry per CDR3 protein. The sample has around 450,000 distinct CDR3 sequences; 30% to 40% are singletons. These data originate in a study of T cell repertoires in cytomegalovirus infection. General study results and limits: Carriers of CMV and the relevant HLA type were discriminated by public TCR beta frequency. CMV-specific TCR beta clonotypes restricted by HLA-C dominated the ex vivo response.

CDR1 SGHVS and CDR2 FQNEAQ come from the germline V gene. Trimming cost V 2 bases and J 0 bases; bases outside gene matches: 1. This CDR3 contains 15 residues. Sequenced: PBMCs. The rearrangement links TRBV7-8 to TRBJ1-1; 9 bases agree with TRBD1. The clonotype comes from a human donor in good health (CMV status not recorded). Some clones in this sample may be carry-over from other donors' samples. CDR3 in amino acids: CASSLRDRVNTEAFF. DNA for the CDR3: TGTGCCAGCAGCTTACGGGACAGGGTGAACACTGAAGCTTTCTTT.